This T cell receptor beta chain was identified in a study of cytomegalovirus exposure and HLA in healthy donors. The PCR made use of 60 Vbeta and 13 Jbeta primers. Generated by immunoSEQ multiplex PCR, the TCRdb table keeps only in-frame clones and is missing some. Its table records under 120,000 clones. The study's findings and limits: Confirmation in vitro established that a few CMV-associated chains were specific for CMV antigens.

This CDR3 comprises 14 residues. Trimming shortened V by 4 bases and J by 0 bases, and 9 bases separated the two germline ends. Germline CDR1 and CDR2: SNHLY and FYNNEI. As for this clone: Its antigen is unidentified.

The specimen sequenced was PBMCs. This clonotype was sampled from a man aged 45-65 years in good health and CMV-seronegative. This chain joins TRBV2 and TRBJ2-5, with D unresolved. For the CDR3, the DNA is TGTGCCAGCAGTGTTATGAGGTACCAAGAGACCCAGTACTTC. Translating it yields CASSVMRYQETQYF.